This T cell receptor beta chain was retrieved from a study of blood T cells in healthy people across ages. Then a second PCR, running about 6 to 11 cycles, was carried out with a sample-barcoded 5' primer and a J-beta primer mix. TCRdb re-called the 5' RACE reads with MiXCR, one entry per CDR3 protein. The data show 1.4 million or so distinct CDR3 sequences, under 55% seen once. Roughly 9.2 milliliters of peripheral blood were drawn from each donor into EDTA-treated tubes. The extraction recovered at least 6 micrograms of total RNA per sample. This CDR3 contains 14 residues. Germline assignment: CDR1 DFQATT and CDR2 SNEGSKA (reference sequence). Trimming shortened V by 0 bases and J by 6 bases, and 12 bases separated the two germline ends. Remarks on this clonotype: Its cognate antigen is unknown.

Study-wide points: Strong correlation was found linking TCR beta diversity to naive T cell percentage. Getting older went along with TCR beta diversity per million T cells dropping roughly linearly.

Sequences were obtained from blood. The chain couples TRBV20-1 to TRBJ1-5, with D tentatively TRBD1 (5 bases). The receptor was isolated from a woman younger than 30 in good health. CDR3 in DNA: TGCAGTGCTAGAGATAGGACCGGGGGTCAGCCCCAGCATTTT. Amino acids: CSARDRTGGQPQHF.